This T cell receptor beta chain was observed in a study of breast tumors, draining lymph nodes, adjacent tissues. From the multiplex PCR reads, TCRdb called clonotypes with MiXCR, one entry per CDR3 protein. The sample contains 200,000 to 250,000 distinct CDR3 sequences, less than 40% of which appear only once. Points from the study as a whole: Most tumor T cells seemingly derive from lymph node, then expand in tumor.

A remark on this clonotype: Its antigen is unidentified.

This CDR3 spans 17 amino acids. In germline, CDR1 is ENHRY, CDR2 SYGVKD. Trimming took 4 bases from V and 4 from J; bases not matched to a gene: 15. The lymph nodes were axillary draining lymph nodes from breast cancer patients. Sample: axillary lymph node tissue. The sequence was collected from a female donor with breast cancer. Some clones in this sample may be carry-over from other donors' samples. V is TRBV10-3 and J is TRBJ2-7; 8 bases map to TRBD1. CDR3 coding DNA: TGTGCCATCAGTGGGGCAGGGGGCGATTCCGGGGGTTACGAGCAGTACTTC. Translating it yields CAISGAGGDSGGYEQYF.